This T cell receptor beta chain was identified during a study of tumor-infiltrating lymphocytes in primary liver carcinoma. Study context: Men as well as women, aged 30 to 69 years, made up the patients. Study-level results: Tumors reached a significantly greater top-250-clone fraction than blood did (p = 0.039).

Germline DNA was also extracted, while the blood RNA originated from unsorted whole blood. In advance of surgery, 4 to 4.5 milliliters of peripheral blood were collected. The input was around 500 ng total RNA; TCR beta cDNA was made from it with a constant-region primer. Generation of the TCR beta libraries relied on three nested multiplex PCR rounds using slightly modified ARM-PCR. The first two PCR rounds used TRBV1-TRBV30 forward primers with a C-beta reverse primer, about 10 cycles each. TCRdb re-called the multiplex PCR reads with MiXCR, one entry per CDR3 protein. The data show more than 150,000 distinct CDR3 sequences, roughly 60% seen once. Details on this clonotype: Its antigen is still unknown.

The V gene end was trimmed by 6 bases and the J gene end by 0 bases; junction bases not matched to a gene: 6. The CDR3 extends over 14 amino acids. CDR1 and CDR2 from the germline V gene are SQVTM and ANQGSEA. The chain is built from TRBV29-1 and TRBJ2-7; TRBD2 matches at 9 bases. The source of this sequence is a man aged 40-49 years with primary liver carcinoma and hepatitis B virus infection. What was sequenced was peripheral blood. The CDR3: CSVGGRGSSYEQYF. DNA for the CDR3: TGCAGCGTGGGCGGGAGGGGCAGCTCCTACGAGCAGTACTTC.